The rows below give T cell receptor beta chains drawn from one sample of a study of T cells in localized non-small cell lung cancer. Libraries were prepared by immunoSEQ multiplex PCR; TCRdb keeps only in-frame clonotypes and omits some of them. Seen here are about 1,400 clones, approximately 23% observed once, and the top ten hold roughly 12%. Sequencing used lung tumor tissue, obtained before any cancer treatment. All receptors derive from a male donor at least 60 years old with stage I squamous cell lung carcinoma. The CDR3 runs from the conserved cysteine through the conserved F or W. A D gene is named only where the DNA matches it firmly.

TRBV18,TRBD2,CASSPLATSGATGELFF
TRBV6-8,TRBD1,CASSLEPQGPYGYTF
TRBV5-1,TRBD1,CASSSGTGYNYEQYF
TRBV12-5,NA,CASGLERGGTGPHQPQHF
TRBV5-1,NA,CASSLPTGGTNEKLFF
TRBV18,TRBD1,CASSASGTQGQGAFF
TRBV4-1,NA,CASSQDGTITSYEQYF
TRBV11-3,TRBD1,CASSLLGQGISNYGYTF
TRBV6-8,TRBD1,CASSDRTGGVETQYF
TRBV19,NA,CASRSTSGTGELFF
TRBV19,TRBD2,CASTPTTLAGRYNEQFF
TRBV11-3,TRBD1,CASSLPGGTFTEAFF
TRBV19,NA,CASSIVGLGNRGVGYTF
TRBV6-1,NA,CASSEVGDTEAFF
TRBV11-3,TRBD2,CASSSSGTSAYNEQFF
TRBV6-8,NA,CAISEIGPAYGYTF
TRBV19,NA,CASKEGQMNTEAFF
TRBV11-3,NA,CASSKDRANYGYTF
TRBV19,NA,CASSIRGADQPQHF
TRBV7-7,TRBD1,CASSSQTGKYGANVLTF
TRBV15,NA,CATSRSSGPGDTQYF
TRBV9,NA,CASSDGAAPDPNYGYTF
TRBV30,NA,CAWKKSGNTIYF
TRBV18,NA,CASSPATADNEKLFF
TRBV11-3,NA,CASSRLDSRDGYTF
TRBV11-3,NA,CASSLRGGPGANVLTF
TRBV11-3,NA,CASSLEPRYNEQFF
TRBV11-3,NA,CASTLERGNTEAFF
TRBV9,TRBD2,CASTLLAGVNSDTQYF
TRBV11-3,NA,CASSDTLVEANYGYTF
TRBV30,NA,CAWKGDGTSQPQHF
TRBV14,NA,CASSPSLGVYGYTF
TRBV9,NA,CASSEGGVYTGELFF
TRBV19,TRBD1,CASNRPGTGNQPQHF
TRBV10-3,TRBD1,CAISESRITGAGELFF
TRBV15,NA,CATSRDLAEGGANVLTF
TRBV6-8,NA,CASSYLSGRGTEAFF
TRBV6-8,TRBD2,CASSRGLAYNEQFF
TRBV6-8,NA,CAIRTEFRNNEQFF
TRBV4-1,TRBD1,CASSQDLGTGVSGELFF
TRBV18,TRBD1,CASSPPTGATGNTIYF
TRBV19,TRBD1,CASTPGGGNTEAFF
TRBV29-1,TRBD1,CSVAPGGDQPQHF
TRBV11-3,NA,CASSLFSLSSYNEQFF
TRBV19,NA,CASSISGSSGANVLTF